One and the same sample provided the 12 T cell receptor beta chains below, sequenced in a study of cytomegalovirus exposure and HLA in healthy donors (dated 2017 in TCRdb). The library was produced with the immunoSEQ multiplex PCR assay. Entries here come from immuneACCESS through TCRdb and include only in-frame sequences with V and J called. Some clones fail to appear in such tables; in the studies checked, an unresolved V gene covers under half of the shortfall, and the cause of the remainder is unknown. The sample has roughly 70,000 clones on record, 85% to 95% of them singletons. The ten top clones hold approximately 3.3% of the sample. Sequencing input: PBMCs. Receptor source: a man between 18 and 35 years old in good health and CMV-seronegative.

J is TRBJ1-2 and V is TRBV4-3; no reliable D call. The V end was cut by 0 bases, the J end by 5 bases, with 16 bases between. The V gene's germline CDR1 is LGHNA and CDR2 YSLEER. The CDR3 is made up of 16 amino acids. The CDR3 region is CASSQDRSGTEYGYTF. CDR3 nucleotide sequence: TGCGCCAGCAGCCAAGATCGATCGGGAACAGAGTATGGCTACACCTTC.

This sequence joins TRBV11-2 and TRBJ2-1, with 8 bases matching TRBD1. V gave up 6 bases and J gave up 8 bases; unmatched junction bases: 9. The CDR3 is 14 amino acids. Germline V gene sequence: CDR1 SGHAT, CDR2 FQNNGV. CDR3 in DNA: TGTGCCAGCAGGGGACAGGCCGAAGGGTATGAGCAGTTCTTC. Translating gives CASRGQAEGYEQFF.

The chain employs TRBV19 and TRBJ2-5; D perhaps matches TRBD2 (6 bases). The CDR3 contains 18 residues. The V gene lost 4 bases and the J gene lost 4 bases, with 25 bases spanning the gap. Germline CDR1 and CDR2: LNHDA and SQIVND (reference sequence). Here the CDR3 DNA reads TGTGCCAGTAGTACCCATTCCCTCCTAGCGAATTCTGGAGAGACCCAGTACTTC. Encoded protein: CASSTHSLLANSGETQYF.

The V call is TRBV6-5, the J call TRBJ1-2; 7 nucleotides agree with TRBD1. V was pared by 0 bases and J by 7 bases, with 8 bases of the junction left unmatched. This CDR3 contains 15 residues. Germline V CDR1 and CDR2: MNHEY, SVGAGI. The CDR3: CASSYSLRQGGGYTF. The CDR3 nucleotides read TGTGCCAGCAGTTACTCGCTCCGCCAGGGGGGTGGCTACACCTTC.

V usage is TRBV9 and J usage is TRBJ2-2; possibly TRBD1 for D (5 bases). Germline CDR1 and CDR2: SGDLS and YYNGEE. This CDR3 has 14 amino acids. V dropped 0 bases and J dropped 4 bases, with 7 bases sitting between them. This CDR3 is CASSVGGSTGELFF. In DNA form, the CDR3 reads TGTGCCAGCAGCGTAGGGGGCTCCACCGGGGAGCTGTTTTTT.

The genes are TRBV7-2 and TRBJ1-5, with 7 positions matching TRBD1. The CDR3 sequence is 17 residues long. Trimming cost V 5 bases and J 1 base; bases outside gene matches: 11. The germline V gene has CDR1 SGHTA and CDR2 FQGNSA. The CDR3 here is CASSRTPGTESNQPQHF. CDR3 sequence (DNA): TGTGCCAGCAGCCGCACCCCCGGGACAGAGAGCAATCAGCCCCAGCATTTT.

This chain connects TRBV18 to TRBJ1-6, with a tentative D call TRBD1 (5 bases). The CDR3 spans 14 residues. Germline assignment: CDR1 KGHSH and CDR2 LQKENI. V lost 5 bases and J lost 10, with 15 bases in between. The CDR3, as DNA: TGTGCCAGCTCAGGGGCCGAACACGGCTCACCCCTCCACTTT. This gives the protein CASSGAEHGSPLHF.

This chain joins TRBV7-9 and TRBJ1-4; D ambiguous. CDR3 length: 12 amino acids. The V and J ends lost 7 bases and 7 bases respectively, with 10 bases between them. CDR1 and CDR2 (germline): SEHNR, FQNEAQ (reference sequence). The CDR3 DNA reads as TGTGCCAGCAACGGGGTCAGTGAAAAACTGTTTTTT. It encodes CASNGVSEKLFF.

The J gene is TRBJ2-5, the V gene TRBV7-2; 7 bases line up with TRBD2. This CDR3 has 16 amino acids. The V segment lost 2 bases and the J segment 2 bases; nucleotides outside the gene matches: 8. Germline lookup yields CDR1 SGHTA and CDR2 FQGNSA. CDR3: CASSLIYRGGQETQYF. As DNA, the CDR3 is TGTGCCAGCAGCTTAATATACCGGGGAGGGCAAGAGACCCAGTACTTC.

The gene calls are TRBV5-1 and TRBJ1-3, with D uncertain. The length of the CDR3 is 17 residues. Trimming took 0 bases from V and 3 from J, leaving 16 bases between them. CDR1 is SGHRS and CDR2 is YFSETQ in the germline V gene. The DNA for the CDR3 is TGCGCCAGCAGCTTGGAAGCAATAGGAGCCCTTGGAAACACCATATATTTT. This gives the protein CASSLEAIGALGNTIYF.

Here the CDR3 reads CASTERQGTRYEQYF. The CDR3 nucleotides are TGTGCCAGCACCGAGAGACAGGGGACCCGCTACGAGCAGTACTTC. The chain recombines TRBV2 with TRBJ2-7; 8 bases map to TRBD1. The CDR3 consists of 15 residues. With 7 bases clipped from V and 3 bases from J, the junction kept 11 bases outside the gene matches. Germline V gene lookup returns CDR1 SNHLY and CDR2 FYNNEI.

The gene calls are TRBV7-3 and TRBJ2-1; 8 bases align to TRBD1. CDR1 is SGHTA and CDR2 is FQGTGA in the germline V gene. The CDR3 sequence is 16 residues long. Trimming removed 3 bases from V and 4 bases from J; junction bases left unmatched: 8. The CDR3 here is CASSLSRQGSYNEQFF. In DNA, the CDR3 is TGTGCCAGCAGCTTGTCTCGACAGGGGAGTTACAATGAGCAGTTCTTC.